The 5 T cell receptor beta chains below all came from one sample that was sequenced in a study of T-cell reconstitution after alpha-beta-depleted transplantation in children. Molecular barcoding with unique molecular identifiers was used for the TCRbeta library. Each CDR3 protein gets one entry after TCRdb re-called the PCR reads with MiXCR. The repertoire holds approximately 400,000 distinct CDR3 sequences, around 15% seen once, with roughly 29% in the top ten. The material was PBMCs, mostly from graft donor cells, obtained 360 days after TCRalphabeta/CD19-depleted stem cell transplant. These TCRs come from a boy younger than two who had a stem cell transplant for Wiskott-Aldrich syndrome, so the T cells may come from the graft donor.

This rearrangement joins TRBV4-2 to TRBJ2-1; 13 nucleotides align to TRBD2. V was clipped by 4 bases and J by 3 bases; unmatched bases: 9. The CDR3 loop spans 18 amino acids. Germline V CDR1 and CDR2: LGHNA, YNFKEQ. CDR3 DNA sequence: TGTGCCAGCAGCCCCACTAGCGGGGGGGCCCGATTCTACAATGAGCAGTTCTTC. As protein: CASSPTSGGARFYNEQFF.

This clonotype turned up a few times. The chain links TRBV12-3 or TRBV12-4 to TRBJ1-5; TRBD1 is a possible D gene (5 bases). The CDR3 runs to 12 residues. V shed 6 bases and J shed 6 bases, with 9 bases lying between them. As DNA, the CDR3 is TGTGCCAGCAGCCAGGGATCTCAGCCCCAGCATTTT. It encodes CASSQGSQPQHF.

This clonotype was seen repeatedly, ten times or more. The rearrangement joins TRBV12-3 or TRBV12-4 to TRBJ1-1; possible D gene TRBD1, 5 bases. This CDR3 region has 12 residues. The V end lost 3 bases, the J end lost 4 bases, and 6 bases lay between the germline ends. CDR3 coding DNA: TGTGCCAGCAGTTTGGGGGTCACTGAAGCTTTCTTT. Its translation is CASSLGVTEAFF.

The chain recombines TRBV13 with TRBJ2-6; 7 bases are shared with TRBD1. Germline loops: CDR1 PRHDT, CDR2 FYEKMQ (reference sequence). The length of the CDR3 is 19 residues. Germline trimming cut 11 bases from V and 0 bases from J; bases unmatched to any gene: 19. The CDR3 region is CAFTALDRTTLSGANVLTF. The CDR3 region has the DNA TGTGCCTTCACTGCTTTGGACAGGACAACTCTCTCTGGGGCCAACGTCCTGACTTTC.

This clonotype was found a few times. The rearrangement uses TRBV6-5 and TRBJ2-1; D unclear. This CDR3 contains 14 residues. V lost 2 bases and J 0 bases, leaving 5 bases between the germline ends. Germline V gene sequence: CDR1 MNHEY, CDR2 SVGAGI. The CDR3: CASSYRSSYNEQFF. The CDR3 DNA is TGTGCCAGCAGTTACAGGAGCTCCTACAATGAGCAGTTCTTC.